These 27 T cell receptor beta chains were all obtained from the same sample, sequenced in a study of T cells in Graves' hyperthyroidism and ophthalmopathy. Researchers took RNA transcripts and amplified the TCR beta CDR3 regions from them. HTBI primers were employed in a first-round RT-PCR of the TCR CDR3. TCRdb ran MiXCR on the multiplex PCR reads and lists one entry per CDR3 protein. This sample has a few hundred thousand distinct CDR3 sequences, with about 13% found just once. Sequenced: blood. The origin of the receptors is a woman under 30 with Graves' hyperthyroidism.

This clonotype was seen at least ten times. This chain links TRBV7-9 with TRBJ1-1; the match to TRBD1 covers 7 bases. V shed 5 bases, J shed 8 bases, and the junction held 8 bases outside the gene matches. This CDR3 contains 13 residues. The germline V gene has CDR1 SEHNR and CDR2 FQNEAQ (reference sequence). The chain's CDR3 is CASSGPGTEEAFF. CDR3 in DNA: TGTGCCAGCAGCGGACCCGGGACAGAGGAAGCTTTCTTT.

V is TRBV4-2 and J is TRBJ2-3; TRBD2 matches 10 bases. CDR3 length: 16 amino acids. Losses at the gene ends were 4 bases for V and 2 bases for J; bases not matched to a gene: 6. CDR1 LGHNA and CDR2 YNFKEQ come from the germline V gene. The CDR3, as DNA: TGTGCCAGCAGCCCGCAAGCGGGAGGGGACACAGATACGCAGTATTTT. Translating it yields CASSPQAGGDTDTQYF.

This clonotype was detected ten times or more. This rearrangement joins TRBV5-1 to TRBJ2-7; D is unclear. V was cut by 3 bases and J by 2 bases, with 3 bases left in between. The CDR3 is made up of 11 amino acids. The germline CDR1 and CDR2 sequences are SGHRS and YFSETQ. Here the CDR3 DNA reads TGCGCCAGCAGCTACGCCTACGAGCAGTACTTC. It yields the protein CASSYAYEQYF.

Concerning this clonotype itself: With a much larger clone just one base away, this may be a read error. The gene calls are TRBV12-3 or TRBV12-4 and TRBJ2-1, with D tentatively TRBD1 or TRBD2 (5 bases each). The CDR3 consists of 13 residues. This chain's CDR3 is CASSPGRNNEQSF. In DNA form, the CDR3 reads TGTGCCAGCAGCCCGGGGCGGAACAATGAGCAGTCCTTC.

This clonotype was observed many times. The CDR3 region is CASSTRQGAGGYTF. The CDR3, as DNA: TGTGCCAGCAGTACAAGACAGGGGGCGGGGGGCTACACCTTC. This chain uses TRBV27 with TRBJ1-2; TRBD1 aligns across 10 bases. The CDR3 consists of 14 residues. Germline V gene lookup returns CDR1 MNHEY and CDR2 SMNVEV (reference sequence). After removal of 5 bases from V and 8 bases from J, the junction contained 8 bases not matched to a gene.

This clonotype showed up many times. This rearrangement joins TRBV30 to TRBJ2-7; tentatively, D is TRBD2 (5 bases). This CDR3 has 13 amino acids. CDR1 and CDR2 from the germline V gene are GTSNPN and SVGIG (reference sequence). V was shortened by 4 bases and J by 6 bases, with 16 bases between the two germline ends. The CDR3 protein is CAWKAAGGSEQYF. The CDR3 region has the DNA TGTGCCTGGAAAGCGGCGGGCGGAAGCGAGCAGTACTTC.

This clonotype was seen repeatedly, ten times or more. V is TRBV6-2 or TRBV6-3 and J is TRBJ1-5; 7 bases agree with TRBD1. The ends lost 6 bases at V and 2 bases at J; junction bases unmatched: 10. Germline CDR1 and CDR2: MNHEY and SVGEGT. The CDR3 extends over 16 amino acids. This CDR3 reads CASRTDRVGGNQPQHF. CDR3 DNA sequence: TGTGCCAGCAGAACCGACAGGGTAGGGGGCAATCAGCCCCAGCATTTT.

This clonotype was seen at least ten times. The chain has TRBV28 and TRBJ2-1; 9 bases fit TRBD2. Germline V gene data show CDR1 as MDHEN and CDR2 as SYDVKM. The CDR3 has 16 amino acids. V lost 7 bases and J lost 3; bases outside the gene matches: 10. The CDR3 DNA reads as TGTGCCAGCAAGGACTATGGACTAGCGCTCTACAATGAGCAGTTCTTC. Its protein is CASKDYGLALYNEQFF.

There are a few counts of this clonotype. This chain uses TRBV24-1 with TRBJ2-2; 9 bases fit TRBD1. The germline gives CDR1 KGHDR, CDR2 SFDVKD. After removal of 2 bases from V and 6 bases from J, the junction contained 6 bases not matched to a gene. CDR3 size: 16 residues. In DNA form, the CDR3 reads TGTGCCACCAGTGATTCGGGACAGGGAAGTTCCGGGGAGCTGTTTTTT. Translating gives CATSDSGQGSSGELFF.

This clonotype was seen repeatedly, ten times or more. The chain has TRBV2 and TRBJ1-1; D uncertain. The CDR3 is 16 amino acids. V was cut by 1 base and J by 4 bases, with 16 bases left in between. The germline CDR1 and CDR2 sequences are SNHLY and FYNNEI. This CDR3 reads CASSEERLGPSTEAFF. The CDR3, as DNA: TGTGCCAGCAGTGAAGAGAGGTTGGGCCCCAGCACTGAAGCTTTCTTT.

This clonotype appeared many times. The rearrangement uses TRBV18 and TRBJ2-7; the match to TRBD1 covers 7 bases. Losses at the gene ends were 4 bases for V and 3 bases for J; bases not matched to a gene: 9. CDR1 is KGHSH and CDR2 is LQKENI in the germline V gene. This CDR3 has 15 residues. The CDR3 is CASSQSRDSNYEQYF. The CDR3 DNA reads TGTGCCAGCTCACAAAGCCGGGACAGCAACTACGAGCAGTACTTC. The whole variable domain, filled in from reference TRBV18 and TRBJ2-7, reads NAGVMQNPRHLVRRRGQEARLRCSPMKGHSHVYWYRQLPEEGLKFMVYLQKENIIDESGMPKERFSAEFPKEGPSILRIQQVVRGDSAAYFCASSQSRDSNYEQYFGPGTRLTVT.

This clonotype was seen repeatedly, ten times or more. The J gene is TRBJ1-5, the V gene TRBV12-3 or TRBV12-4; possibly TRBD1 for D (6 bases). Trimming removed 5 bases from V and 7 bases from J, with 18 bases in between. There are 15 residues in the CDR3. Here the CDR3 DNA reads TGTGCCAGCAGTCCAGCGGGGGGGGCTAGGCAGCCCCAGCATTTT. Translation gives CASSPAGGARQPQHF.

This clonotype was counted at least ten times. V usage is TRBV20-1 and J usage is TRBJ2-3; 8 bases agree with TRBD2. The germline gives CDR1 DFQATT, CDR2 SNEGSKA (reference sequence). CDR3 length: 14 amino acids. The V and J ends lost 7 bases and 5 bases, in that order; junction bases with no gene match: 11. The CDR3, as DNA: TGCAGTGAAAGGGGGGTAGCGGGACAAGATACGCAGTATTTT. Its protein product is CSERGVAGQDTQYF.

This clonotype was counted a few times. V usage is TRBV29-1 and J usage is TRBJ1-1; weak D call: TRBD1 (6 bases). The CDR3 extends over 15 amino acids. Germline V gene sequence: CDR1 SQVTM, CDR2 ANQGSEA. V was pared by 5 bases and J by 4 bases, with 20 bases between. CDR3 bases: TGCAGCGTTTTAAGAAGAAAGGGGGGGGGCACTGAAGCTTTCTTT. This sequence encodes CSVLRRKGGGTEAFF.

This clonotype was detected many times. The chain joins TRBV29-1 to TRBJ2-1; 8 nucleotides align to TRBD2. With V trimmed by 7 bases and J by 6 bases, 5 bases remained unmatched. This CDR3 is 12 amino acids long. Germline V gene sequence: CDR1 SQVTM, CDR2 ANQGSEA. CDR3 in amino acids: CSAREGGNEQFF. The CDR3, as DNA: TGCAGCGCCCGGGAGGGAGGCAATGAGCAGTTCTTC.

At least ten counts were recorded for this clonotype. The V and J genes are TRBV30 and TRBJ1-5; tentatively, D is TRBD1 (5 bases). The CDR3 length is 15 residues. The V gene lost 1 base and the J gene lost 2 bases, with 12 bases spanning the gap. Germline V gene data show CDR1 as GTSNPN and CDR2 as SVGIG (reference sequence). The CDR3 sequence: CAWSGGVGGNQPQHF. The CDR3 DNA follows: TGTGCCTGGAGTGGAGGGGTGGGGGGCAATCAGCCCCAGCATTTT.

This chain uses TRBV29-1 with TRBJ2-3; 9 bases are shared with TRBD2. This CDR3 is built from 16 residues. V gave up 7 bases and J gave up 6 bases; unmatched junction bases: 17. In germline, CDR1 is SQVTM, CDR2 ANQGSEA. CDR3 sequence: CSGVVLAGGPRDTQYF. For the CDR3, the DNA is TGCAGCGGGGTAGTTTTGGCGGGAGGGCCAAGGGATACGCAGTATTTT.

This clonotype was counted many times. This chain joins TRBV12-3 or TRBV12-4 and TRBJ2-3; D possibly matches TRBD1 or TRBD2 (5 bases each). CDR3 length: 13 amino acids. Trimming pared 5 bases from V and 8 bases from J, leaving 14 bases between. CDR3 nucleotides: TGTGCCAGCAGTCGGGTCTCTGGGGGTACGCAGTATTTT. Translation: CASSRVSGGTQYF.

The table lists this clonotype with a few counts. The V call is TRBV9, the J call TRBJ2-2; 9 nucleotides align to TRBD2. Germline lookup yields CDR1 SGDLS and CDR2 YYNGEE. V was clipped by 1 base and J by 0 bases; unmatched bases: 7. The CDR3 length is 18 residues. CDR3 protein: CASSVLSAGGPNTGELFF. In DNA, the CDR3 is TGTGCCAGCAGCGTATTGTCCGCGGGGGGGCCGAACACCGGGGAGCTGTTTTTT.

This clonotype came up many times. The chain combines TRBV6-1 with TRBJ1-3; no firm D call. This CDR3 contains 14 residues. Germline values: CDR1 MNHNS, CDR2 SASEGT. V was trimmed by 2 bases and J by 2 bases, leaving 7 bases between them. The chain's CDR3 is CASSERAAGNTIYF. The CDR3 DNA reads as TGTGCCAGCAGTGAAAGGGCAGCTGGAAACACCATATATTTT.

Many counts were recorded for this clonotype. CDR3 DNA sequence: TGCAGTGCTGTTAGCCCGCCCGGGGGAGACTACGAGCAGTACTTC. It translates to CSAVSPPGGDYEQYF. The chain recombines TRBV20-1 with TRBJ2-7, with D tentatively TRBD2 (6 bases). The length of the CDR3 is 15 residues. Trimming stripped 5 bases from V and 3 bases from J, with 20 bases between. Germline CDR1 reads DFQATT; CDR2 reads SNEGSKA (reference sequence).

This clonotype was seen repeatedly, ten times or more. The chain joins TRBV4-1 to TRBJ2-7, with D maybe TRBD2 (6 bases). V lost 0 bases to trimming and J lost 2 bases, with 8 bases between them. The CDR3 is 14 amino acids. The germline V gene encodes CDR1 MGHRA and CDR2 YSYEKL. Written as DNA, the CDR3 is TGCGCCAGCAGCCAAGATCCGGGGGCCTACGAGCAGTACTTC. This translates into CASSQDPGAYEQYF.

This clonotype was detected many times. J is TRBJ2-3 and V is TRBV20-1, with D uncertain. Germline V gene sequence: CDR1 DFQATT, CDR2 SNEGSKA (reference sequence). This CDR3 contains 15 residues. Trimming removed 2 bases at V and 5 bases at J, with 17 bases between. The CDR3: CSARSSRKVGDTQYF. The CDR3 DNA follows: TGCAGTGCTAGATCTTCCCGGAAGGTTGGAGATACGCAGTATTTT.

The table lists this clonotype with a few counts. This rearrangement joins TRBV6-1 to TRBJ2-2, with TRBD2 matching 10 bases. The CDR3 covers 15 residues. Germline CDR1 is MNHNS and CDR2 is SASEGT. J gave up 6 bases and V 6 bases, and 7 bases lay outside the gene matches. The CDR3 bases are TGTGCCAGCAGGGAGAGCGGGAGGGCGGCCGGGGAGCTGTTTTTT. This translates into CASRESGRAAGELFF.

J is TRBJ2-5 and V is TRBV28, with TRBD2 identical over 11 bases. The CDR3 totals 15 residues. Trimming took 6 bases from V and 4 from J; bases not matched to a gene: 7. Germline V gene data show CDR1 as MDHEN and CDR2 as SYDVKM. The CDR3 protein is CASRPTSGSAETQYF. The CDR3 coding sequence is TGTGCCAGCAGGCCCACTAGCGGGAGTGCAGAGACCCAGTACTTC.

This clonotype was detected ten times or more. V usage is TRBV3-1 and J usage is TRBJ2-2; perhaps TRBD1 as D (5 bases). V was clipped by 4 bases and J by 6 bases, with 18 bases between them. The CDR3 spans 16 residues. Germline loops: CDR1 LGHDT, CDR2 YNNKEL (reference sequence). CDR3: CASSRDQGAMAGELFF. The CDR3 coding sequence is TGTGCCAGCAGCCGGGATCAAGGGGCCATGGCCGGGGAGCTGTTTTTT.

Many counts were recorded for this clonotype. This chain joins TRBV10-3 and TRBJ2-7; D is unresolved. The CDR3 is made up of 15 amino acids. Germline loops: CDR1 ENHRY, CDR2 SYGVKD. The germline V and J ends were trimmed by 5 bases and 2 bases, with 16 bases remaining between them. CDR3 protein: CAISSVRISTYEQYF. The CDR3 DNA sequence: TGTGCCATCAGTTCAGTCCGGATAAGTACCTACGAGCAGTACTTC.